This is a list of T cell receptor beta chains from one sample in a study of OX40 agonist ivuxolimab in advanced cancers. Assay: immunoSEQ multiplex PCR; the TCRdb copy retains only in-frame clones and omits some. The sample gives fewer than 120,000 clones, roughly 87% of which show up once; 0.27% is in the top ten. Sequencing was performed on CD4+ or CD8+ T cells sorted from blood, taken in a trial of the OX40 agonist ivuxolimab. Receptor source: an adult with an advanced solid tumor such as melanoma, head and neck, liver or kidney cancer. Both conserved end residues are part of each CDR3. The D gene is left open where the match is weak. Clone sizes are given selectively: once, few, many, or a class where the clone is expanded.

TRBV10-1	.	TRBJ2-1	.	TGCGCCAGCAGCCCCCCGACCGTGGGGGGCTCCTACAATGAGCAGTTCTTC	CASSPPTVGGSYNEQFF
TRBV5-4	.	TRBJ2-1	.	TGTGCCAGCAGCTTGGTTTCCTCCAATGAGCAGTTCTTC	CASSLVSSNEQFF
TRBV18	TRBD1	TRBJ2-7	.	TGTGCCAGCTCACCGGACAGGGGCGCCTACGAGCAGTACTTC	CASSPDRGAYEQYF
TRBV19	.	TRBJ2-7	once	TGTGCCAGTAGTAACCCGGGGGCTAAATCCTACGAGCAGTACTTC	CASSNPGAKSYEQYF
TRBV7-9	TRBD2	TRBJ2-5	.	TGTGCCAGCAGCTTAGTTGCTAGCGGGGGACTTTCAACTCGGGGGAGCCAGTACTTC	CASSLVASGGLSTRGSQYF
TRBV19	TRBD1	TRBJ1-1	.	TGTGCCAGTAGTATAGGGACAGGGCAATTCATGAACACTGAAGCTTTCTTT	CASSIGTGQFMNTEAFF
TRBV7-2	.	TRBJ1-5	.	TGTGCCAGCAGCCGAGACAACGGCCAGCCCCAGCATTTT	CASSRDNGQPQHF
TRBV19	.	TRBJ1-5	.	TGTGCCAGTAATCCGCTCCGGGGTTATAGCAATCAGCCCCAGCATTTT	CASNPLRGYSNQPQHF
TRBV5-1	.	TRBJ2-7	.	TGCGCCAGCAGCTTAAATATTGGGCAGCTTGACTACGAGCAGTACTTC	CASSLNIGQLDYEQYF
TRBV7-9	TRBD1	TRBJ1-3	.	TGTGCCAGCAGCTCAACCGGGACAGGTGGAGCAGAGGACACCATATATTTT	CASSSTGTGGAEDTIYF
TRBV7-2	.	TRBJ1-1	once	TGTGCCAGCAGCTTCGAGACCCTAGTGGGGGCTTTCTTT	CASSFETLVGAFF
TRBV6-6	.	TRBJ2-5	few	TGTGCCAGCAGAAAACGGGGCAGCTTCCAAGAGACCCAGTACTTC	CASRKRGSFQETQYF
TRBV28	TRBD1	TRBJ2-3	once	TGTGCCAGCAGTTTGAGACCTGGCAGGGGGCGGTATACGCAGTATTTT	CASSLRPGRGRYTQYF
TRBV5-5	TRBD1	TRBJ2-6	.	TGTGCCAGCAGCTTGGGTTGGACAGGGGGCGCTGGGGCCAACGTCCTGACTTTC	CASSLGWTGGAGANVLTF
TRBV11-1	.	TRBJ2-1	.	TGTGCCAGCAGCCGGACAGCCCTCCGGCAGTTCTTC	CASSRTALRQFF
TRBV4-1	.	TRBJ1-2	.	TGCGCCAGCAGCCATACCCCCTGGGAAACCTCAAACTATGGCTACACCTTC	CASSHTPWETSNYGYTF